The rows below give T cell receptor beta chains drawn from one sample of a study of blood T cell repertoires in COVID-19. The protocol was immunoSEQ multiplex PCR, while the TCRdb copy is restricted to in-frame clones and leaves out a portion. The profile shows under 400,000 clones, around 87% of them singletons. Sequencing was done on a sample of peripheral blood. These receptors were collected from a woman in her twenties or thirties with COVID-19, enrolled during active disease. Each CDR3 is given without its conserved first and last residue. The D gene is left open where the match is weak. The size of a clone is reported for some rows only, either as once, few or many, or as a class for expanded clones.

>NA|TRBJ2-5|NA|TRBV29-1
SVSEGAVRETQY
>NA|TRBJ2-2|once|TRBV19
ARGAGELF
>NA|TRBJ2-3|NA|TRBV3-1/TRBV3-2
ASVDSTDTQY
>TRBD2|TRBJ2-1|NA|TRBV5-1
ASSVLSGSTTGEQF
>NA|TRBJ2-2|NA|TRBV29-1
SVLQGQDTGELF
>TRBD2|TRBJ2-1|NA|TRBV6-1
ASSDPGTSVYNEQF
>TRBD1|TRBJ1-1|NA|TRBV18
ASSPGLPGQTYTEAF
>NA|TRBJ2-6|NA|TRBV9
ASSVRGGSGANVLT
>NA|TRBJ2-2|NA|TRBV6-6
ASTPGTNTGELF
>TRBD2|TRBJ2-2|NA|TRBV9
ASSVTLAGGPGGELF
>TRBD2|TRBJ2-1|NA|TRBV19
ATTPGLAGAGEQF
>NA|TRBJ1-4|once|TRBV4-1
ASSQVRSNEKLF
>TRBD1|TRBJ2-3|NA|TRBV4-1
ASSRGQGAMDTQY
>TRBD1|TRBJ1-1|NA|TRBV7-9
ASSLGQGFEAF
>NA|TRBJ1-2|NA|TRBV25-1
ASSVEGREGYT
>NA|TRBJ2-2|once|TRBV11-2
ASSPLLNTGELF